Below, 18 T cell receptor beta chains from the same sample are listed, as sequenced in a study of shared clonotypes between healthy human individuals. TCRdb keeps only in-frame clones here, not all; method: immunoSEQ multiplex PCR. The sample has hundreds of thousands of clones, roughly 79% seen once; the top ten hold 12%. The sequencing input was PBMCs. These receptors came from a woman aged 40 to 55 in good health. Some clones in this sample may be carry-over from other donors' samples.

This chain joins TRBV9 and TRBJ1-1; 8 nucleotides align to TRBD1. The CDR3 length is 15 residues. V dropped 2 bases and J dropped 2; count of bases not matched to a gene: 5. Per germline, CDR1 SGDLS and CDR2 YYNGEE. For the CDR3, the DNA is TGTGCCAGCAGCGTCGAGGGACAGGAAAACACTGAAGCTTTCTTT. This gives the protein CASSVEGQENTEAFF.

The chain has TRBV11-3 and TRBJ2-7; 9 bases match TRBD1. CDR3 length equals 15 residues. The ends lost 5 bases at V and 3 bases at J; junction bases unmatched: 8. Looked up from germline, CDR1 is SGHNT and CDR2 is YENEEA. Here the CDR3 DNA reads TGTGCCAGCAGCCAAAACCCGACAGGGGGCTACGAGCAGTACTTC. Amino acids: CASSQNPTGGYEQYF.

This clone was counted many times. The genes are TRBV10-3 and TRBJ2-5; 8 bases are shared with TRBD2. This CDR3 spans 14 amino acids. After removal of 8 bases from V and 4 bases from J, the junction contained 9 bases not matched to a gene. Germline CDR1 and CDR2: ENHRY and SYGVKD. The DNA of the CDR3 is TGTGCCATCCCAGGAAGCGGGAGCGGAGAGACCCAGTACTTC. Its protein product is CAIPGSGSGETQYF.

Concerning this clone itself: The germline gene is not matched at one end of the junction; a read error may be the cause. The rearrangement links TRBV7-7 to TRBJ2-1, with D possibly called TRBD1 or TRBD2 (6 bases each). CDR1 and CDR2 (germline): SSHAT, FNYEAQ (reference sequence). CDR3 length equals 13 residues. This CDR3 reads CASSLGGLGEQFF. The DNA of the CDR3 is TGTGCTAGCAGCTTAGGGGGGCTAGGTGAGCAGTTCTTC.

The rearrangement joins TRBV18 to TRBJ1-1, with TRBD1 matching over 10 bases. V lost 8 bases to trimming and J lost 7 bases; unmatched junction nucleotides: 10. CDR1 KGHSH and CDR2 LQKENI come from the germline V gene. The CDR3 has 14 residues. CDR3 residues: CASQVPGQGFEAFF. In DNA form, the CDR3 reads TGTGCCAGCCAAGTACCGGGACAGGGGTTTGAAGCTTTCTTT. The full variable domain, in which reference TRBV18 and TRBJ1-1 provide the parts outside the CDR3, is NAGVMQNPRHLVRRRGQEARLRCSPMKGHSHVYWYRQLPEEGLKFMVYLQKENIIDESGMPKERFSAEFPKEGPSILRIQQVVRGDSAAYFCASQVPGQGFEAFFGQGTRLTVV.

Only one count was recorded for this clone. The chain is built from TRBV21-1 and TRBJ1-5. TRBV21-1 corresponds to a pseudogene. CDR3 length equals 15 residues. CDR3 region: CASSKAIDGNQPQHF. The DNA of the CDR3 is TGTGCCAGCAGCAAAGCGATCGACGGCAATCAGCCCCAGCATTTT.

The chain recombines TRBV9 with TRBJ1-1; D unresolved. From germline, CDR1 is SGDLS and CDR2 YYNGEE. The CDR3 totals 14 residues. V lost 0 bases, J lost 0 bases, and 6 bases lay in between. CDR3 residues: CASSVEWMNTEAFF. In DNA form, the CDR3 reads TGTGCCAGCAGCGTAGAGTGGATGAACACTGAAGCTTTCTTT.

Here the CDR3 reads CASSSTGARIDYGYTF. Here the CDR3 DNA reads TGTGCCAGCAGCTCAACAGGGGCTCGGATTGACTATGGCTACACCTTC. This sequence joins TRBV11-2 and TRBJ1-2; 7 bases map to TRBD1. Trimming at V came to 4 bases and at J to 3 bases, leaving 11 bases not matched to a gene. The CDR3 loop spans 16 amino acids. Germline CDR1 is SGHAT and CDR2 is FQNNGV.

This rearrangement joins TRBV27 to TRBJ1-5, with unresolved D. V was shortened by 5 bases and J by 0 bases, with 14 bases between the two germline ends. Germline V lookup: CDR1 MNHEY, CDR2 SMNVEV (reference sequence). The CDR3 covers 16 residues. The CDR3 region is CASSPLIDLSNQPQHF. The CDR3, as DNA: TGTGCCAGCAGTCCTTTGATAGACCTTAGCAATCAGCCCCAGCATTTT.

The V gene is TRBV30, the J gene TRBJ2-6, with a weak D call TRBD2 (5 bases). The CDR3 runs to 12 residues. Germline CDR1 GTSNPN, CDR2 SVGIG (reference sequence). The CDR3 spells CGGSSGANVLTF. Written as DNA, the CDR3 is TGTGGAGGGAGCTCTGGGGCCAACGTCCTGACTTTC.

The chain employs TRBV29-1 and TRBJ2-1; D unresolved. Germline V CDR1 and CDR2: SQVTM, ANQGSEA. Trimming left V 1 base short and J 8 bases short, with 9 bases between. There are 12 residues in the CDR3. CDR3 amino acids: CSVEGGPHEQFF. CDR3 in DNA: TGCAGCGTTGAAGGCGGACCCCATGAGCAGTTCTTC.

The chain employs TRBV7-2 and TRBJ2-7, with D tentatively TRBD1 (5 bases). Germline values: CDR1 SGHTA, CDR2 FQGNSA. The CDR3 totals 15 residues. Trimming removed 2 bases from V and 0 bases from J, with 11 bases in between. CDR3 protein: CASSLLPGPSYEQYF. CDR3 nucleotides: TGTGCCAGCAGCTTATTGCCAGGGCCCTCCTACGAGCAGTACTTC.

The rearrangement uses TRBV4-2 and TRBJ1-4; D is unclear. V lost 1 base to trimming and J lost 15 bases, with 12 bases between them. The V gene's germline CDR1 is LGHNA and CDR2 YNFKEQ. The CDR3 contains 12 residues. CDR3: CASSQVGWGMFF. CDR3 DNA sequence: TGTGCCAGCAGCCAAGTAGGGTGGGGAATGTTTTTT.

This chain links TRBV6-1 with TRBJ2-7, with D possibly being TRBD2 (5 bases). This CDR3 region has 16 residues. Trimming pared 2 bases from V and 2 bases from J, leaving 16 bases between. Germline-derived CDR1 and CDR2 are MNHNS and SASEGT. CDR3 residues: CASSESSEIITYEQYF. The CDR3, as DNA: TGTGCCAGCAGTGAAAGTAGCGAAATTATTACCTACGAGCAGTACTTC.

Details on this clone: This CDR3 is also generated by other DNA sequences in the sample. The chain has TRBV5-4 and TRBJ1-2, with unresolved D. V dropped 0 bases and J dropped 3 bases, with 3 bases sitting between them. Looked up from germline, CDR1 is SGHNT and CDR2 is YYREEE (reference sequence). This CDR3 contains 12 residues. The CDR3 DNA is TGTGCCAGCAGCTTGGATGACTATGGCTACACCTTC. It yields the protein CASSLDDYGYTF.

This clone was seen more than once but under ten times. The genes are TRBV7-2 and TRBJ2-2, with a tentative D call TRBD1 (6 bases). This CDR3 is 15 amino acids long. From germline, CDR1 is SGHTA and CDR2 FQGNSA. Trimming took off 2 bases at V and 1 base at J, with 8 bases between the two ends. The CDR3 coding sequence is TGTGCCAGCAGCTTATTGACAGGGAACACCGGGGAGCTGTTTTTT. Encoded protein: CASSLLTGNTGELFF.

The chain is built from TRBV7-9 and TRBJ1-3; maybe TRBD1 (5 bases). This CDR3 has 13 residues. Trimming cost V 5 bases and J 2 bases, with 7 bases left between them. The V gene's germline CDR1 is SEHNR and CDR2 FQNEAQ (reference sequence). CDR3 loop: CASSAGPGNTIYF. For the CDR3, the DNA is TGTGCCAGCAGCGCAGGGCCTGGAAACACCATATATTTT.

This chain joins TRBV27 and TRBJ2-7; 10 positions agree with TRBD2. CDR1 and CDR2 from the germline V gene are MNHEY and SMNVEV (reference sequence). J was trimmed by 5 bases and V by 7 bases; bases with no gene match: 5. The length of the CDR3 is 13 residues. CDR3 coding DNA: TGTGCCAGCACCCAGCGGGAGGGGGACGAGCAGTACTTC. The encoded protein is CASTQREGDEQYF.